This T cell receptor beta chain was found in a study of identical twins. Addition of a universal primer site occurred through template switching, and cDNA carried unique molecular identifiers. One entry per CDR3 protein, called by TCRdb with MiXCR from the 5' RACE reads. The table shows hundreds of thousands of distinct CDR3 sequences, with approximately 6.1% occurring only once. Germline V gene lookup returns CDR1 MNHEY and CDR2 SMNVEV (reference sequence). The CDR3 has 14 residues. The V gene end was trimmed by 6 bases and the J gene end by 7 bases; junction bases not matched to a gene: 7. This receptor was taken from a man aged 18-30 years in good health. Material: naive T cells sorted from blood. V gene TRBV27 combines with J gene TRBJ2-1; 9 positions match TRBD1. DNA of the CDR3: TGTGCCAGCAGGCAGGGACAGGGATTTAATGAGCAGTTCTTC. It specifies CASRQGQGFNEQFF.